These T cell receptor beta chains were read from a single sample in a study of Graves' ophthalmopathy and Graves' hyperthyroidism. TCRdb re-called the multiplex PCR reads with MiXCR, one entry per CDR3 protein. The table includes about 550,000 distinct CDR3 sequences, approximately 37% detected once. The source material was peripheral blood or thyroid tissue (not recorded which). The receptors were sampled from an adult man with Graves' hyperthyroidism. Each CDR3 is given without its conserved first and last residue.

v_call cdr3_aa
TRBV29-1 SSRDRESSYNSPLH
TRBV7-9 ASVPYAGREQF
TRBV12-3/TRBV12-4 ASRPGLAVVRELF
TRBV7-8 ASSLGRYQETQY
TRBV10-1 ASTLDREINQPQY
TRBV19 ASSPGTGGEKLF
TRBV18 ASSPLAGSQETQY
TRBV2 ASSAGPGGDTEAF
TRBV27 ASSLSYGPYEQY
TRBV2 ASSGLGSGANVLT
TRBV12-3/TRBV12-4 ASSFFGISYEQY
TRBV29-1 SVGGQGVGMDTEAF
TRBV7-9 ASSVRQGRNEQY
TRBV29-1 SARQGELGYT
TRBV7-2 ASSLIGGTNTGELF
TRBV29-1 SVEGGDSGYT
TRBV4-1 ASSQEFRTHGNTIY
TRBV4-1 ASSQAGQPYEQY